This note documents a single T cell receptor (beta chain) sequence. The antigen is unknown. MiXCR was run by TCRdb on the 5' RACE reads, yielding one entry per CDR3 protein. The profile shows some 15,000 distinct CDR3 sequences, under 8% of them singletons. The sample originates from a study of spatial heterogeneity in lung cancer. Study results and limitations: The study found that expanded intratumoral alpha and beta TCR counts tracked tumor mutation counts.

Sample time point: sample taken at primary tumor resection. The CDR3 sequence is 17 residues long. Between the trimmed V and J ends, which lost 3 bases and 3 bases, there was a span of 21 bases. Germline CDR1 reads SGHRS; CDR2 reads YFSETQ. This TCR was sampled from a male donor with early-stage non-small cell lung cancer. The input for sequencing was lung tumor tissue, taken at surgery. The rearrangement uses TRBV5-1 and TRBJ1-2; D remains ambiguous. The CDR3 loop is CASSSGRGTLEDYGYTF. CDR3 in DNA: TGCGCCAGCAGCTCCGGGCGGGGAACATTAGAAGACTATGGCTACACCTTC.